This is a list of T cell receptor beta chains from one sample in a study of metastatic and nonmetastatic thyroid tumors. MiXCR reprocessed the PCR reads for TCRdb. The top ten hold roughly 9.6% of the sample, which has 40,000 or so clones, approximately 16% seen once. Sequenced: tumor tissue. The receptors shown here come from a female donor with papillary thyroid cancer or a benign thyroid nodule (not recorded which). Some clones in this sample may be carry-over from other donors' samples. Both conserved end residues are part of each CDR3. The D gene is left open where the match is weak. Some rows have no size entry. The others give once, few or many, or a class for an expanded clone.

TRBV28	many	12	NA	TRBJ2-7	TGTGCCAGCAGTTCTAACAGCTACGAGCAGTACTTC	CASSSNSYEQYF
TRBV6-1	NA	16	TRBD1	TRBJ1-6	TGTGCCAGCAGGGCACAGGGGGCGCAGGGAAATTCACCCCTCCACTTT	CASRAQGAQGNSPLHF
TRBV20-1	many	14	TRBD2	TRBJ2-1	TGCAGTGCTACACTAGCGGGACCCTACAATGAGCAGTTCTTC	CSATLAGPYNEQFF
TRBV2	many	14	NA	TRBJ2-2	TGTGCCAGCAGTGTAGAGGGGTTCACCGGGGAGCTGTTTTTT	CASSVEGFTGELFF
TRBV4-2	NA	19	TRBD2	TRBJ2-3	TGTGCCAGCAGCCCCAGCCGATCGGTACTAGCGGTCAAACCAGATACGCAGTATTTT	CASSPSRSVLAVKPDTQYF
TRBV12-3/TRBV12-4	many	13	NA	TRBJ1-2	TGTGCCAGCAGTTCACCAGGGGCGAGGGGCTACACCTTC	CASSSPGARGYTF
TRBV27	few	15	NA	TRBJ1-2	TGTGCCAGCAGTTTTGGGGGAACGGAGGGCTATGGCTACACCTTC	CASSFGGTEGYGYTF
TRBV6-6	many	19	TRBD2	TRBJ2-1	TGTGCCAGCAGTTCATTGCAGGGGACTAGCGGGAGGCTCCACAATGAGCAGTTCTTC	CASSSLQGTSGRLHNEQFF
TRBV20-1	NA	15	TRBD2	TRBJ2-7	TGCAGTGCTAGAGGCCGACTAGCCAGAAGGTGGGAGCAGTACTTC	CSARGRLARRWEQYF
TRBV7-9	NA	12	NA	TRBJ1-2	TGTTCCAGCAGCTATGTGGTGTTTGGCTACACCTTC	CSSSYVVFGYTF
TRBV2	NA	16	TRBD1	TRBJ1-1	TGTTCCAGCACCGGACAGGGGGCGGATTCTAACACTGAAGCTTTCTTT	CSSTGQGADSNTEAFF
TRBV10-2	many	16	NA	TRBJ1-2	TGCGCCAGCGGGGTAGGGACGGACAAATTTTACTATGGCTACACCTTC	CASGVGTDKFYYGYTF
TRBV6-1	many	15	NA	TRBJ2-2	TGTGCCAGCAGAACTAGCAGTACGAACACCGGGGAGCTGTTTTTT	CASRTSSTNTGELFF
TRBV7-9	many	12	NA	TRBJ2-7	TGTGCCAGCAGCTTAGGAATGGGGGGGCAGTACTTC	CASSLGMGGQYF
TRBV12-3/TRBV12-4	many	18	NA	TRBJ2-2	TGTGCCAGCAGTTCCGGGACCCTCCTAACAGGGTTCACCGGGGAGCTGTTTTTT	CASSSGTLLTGFTGELFF
TRBV2	many	13	TRBD2	TRBJ2-7	TGTGCCAGCCGCAAGCGGGGGGCCGACGAGCAGTACTTC	CASRKRGADEQYF
TRBV6-1	many	15	NA	TRBJ2-3	TGTGCCAGCAGTGGCCTTGGGGCGCACACAGATACGCAGTATTTT	CASSGLGAHTDTQYF
TRBV30	NA	13	NA	TRBJ1-2	TGTGCCTGGAGCCCGGGGGGAATCTATGGCTACACCTTC	CAWSPGGIYGYTF
TRBV5-4	many	14	NA	TRBJ2-2	TGTGCCAGCAGCCCCTGGAGGGACACCGGGGAGCTGTTTTTT	CASSPWRDTGELFF
TRBV2	many	16	NA	TRBJ1-4	TGTGCCAGCAGCCGAGACTCCCGGGACATAAGTGAAAAACTGTTTTTT	CASSRDSRDISEKLFF
TRBV20-1	many	13	NA	TRBJ2-3	TGCAGTGCTCATTTGTCCCGGAGAGATACGCAGTATTTT	CSAHLSRRDTQYF
TRBV5-6	NA	13	TRBD2	TRBJ2-5	TGTGCCAGCAGCCCTAGGGGACTAGAGGCCCAGTACTTC	CASSPRGLEAQYF